In this sample, the clone carrying this T cell receptor beta chain turned up a few times. Produced via immunoSEQ multiplex PCR; TCRdb's table is partial and in-frame only. The sample contains tens of thousands of clones, more than 80% of which appear only once. This sample was included in a study of T cells after somatic rescue of genetic block. The specimen sequenced was peripheral blood mononuclear cells (PBMCs). The sequence was obtained from a woman younger than 30.

The chain's CDR3 is CASSQDYIQYF. CDR3 in DNA: TGTGCCAGCAGCCAAGACTACATTCAGTACTTC. The rearrangement uses TRBV14 and TRBJ2-4; D is unclear. The CDR3 totals 11 residues. Germline values: CDR1 SGHDN, CDR2 FVKESK. Deletions cut 0 bases from V and 8 bases from J, with 2 bases between.